The 4 T cell receptor beta chains given below trace back to one sample, sequenced in a study of blood T cell repertoires in COVID-19. Profiling relied on immunoSEQ multiplex PCR, and the TCRdb table lists in-frame clones only, not all of them. The sample shows 55,000 or so clones, about four fifths of them seen only once. The specimen was peripheral blood. The receptors were sampled from a man aged 25-45 years with COVID-19, enrolled during active disease.

The V gene is TRBV11-2, the J gene TRBJ2-7; 8 bases match TRBD1. This CDR3 is 12 amino acids long. J gave up 13 bases and V 5 bases, and 10 bases lay outside the gene matches. Germline V gene sequence: CDR1 SGHAT, CDR2 FQNNGV. The CDR3 protein is CASSLLGQGKYF. CDR3 bases: TGTGCCAGCAGCCTCCTTGGACAGGGTAAATACTTC.

The V gene is TRBV7-6, the J gene TRBJ2-3; 8 bases map to TRBD2. V gave up 6 bases and J gave up 2 bases; unmatched junction bases: 4. CDR3 length: 14 residues. The germline V gene has CDR1 SGHVS and CDR2 FNYEAQ. CDR3 DNA sequence: TGTGCCAGCAGGGTTAGCGGGAACACAGATACGCAGTATTTT. Its protein product is CASRVSGNTDTQYF.

The CDR3 spells CAWQRTGGDGYTF. The CDR3 DNA reads TGTGCCTGGCAACGCACAGGGGGCGATGGCTACACCTTC. The chain recombines TRBV30 with TRBJ1-2; TRBD1 matches at 9 bases. The germline gives CDR1 GTSNPN, CDR2 SVGIG (reference sequence). V lost 5 bases and J lost 6; bases outside the gene matches: 7. CDR3 length: 13 amino acids.

The V gene is TRBV9, the J gene TRBJ2-2; a weak D match, TRBD1 (6 bases). CDR1 and CDR2 (germline): SGDLS, YYNGEE. Trimming stripped 0 bases from V and 5 bases from J, with 14 bases between. The CDR3 sequence is 16 residues long. CDR3 in DNA: TGTGCCAGCAGCGTAGGGTCGGGGACAACTACCGGGGAGCTGTTTTTT. Translated: CASSVGSGTTTGELFF. Using reference TRBV9 and TRBJ2-2 for the parts outside the CDR3, the full variable domain is DSGVTQTPKHLITATGQRVTLRCSPRSGDLSVYWYQQSLDQGLQFLIQYYNGEERAKGNILERFSAQQFPDLHSELNLSSLELGDSALYFCASSVGSGTTTGELFFGEGSRLTVL.